The sequence of this T cell receptor beta chain was determined in a study of T-cell memory formation after mild COVID-19. Study details: Clustering of TCRs was largely donor specific.

TCRdb independently ran MiXCR on the 5' RACE reads; one entry per CDR3 protein. The data contain just over 150,000 distinct CDR3 sequences, about a third of them singletons. Comment on this clonotype: Its antigen is unidentified.

The study's findings and limits: From day 15 to 85, contracting clones were balanced between CD4 and CD8, whereas later expanders leaned toward CD4+. Most CD4+ clones that shrank were in CM and EM, while CD8+ ones turned up in EMRA. Certain responding clones were present in pre-infection memory, suggesting participation of cross-reactive memory.

Unmatched junction bases numbered 6, after V lost 4 bases and J lost 6 bases. Germline V gene lookup returns CDR1 MGHRA and CDR2 YSYEKL. The CDR3 runs 16 residues. This chain uses TRBV4-1 with TRBJ2-3; 14 nucleotides agree with TRBD2. The specimen was PBMCs or a T cell subset sorted from them (not recorded which). The clonotype comes from an adult woman who had mild COVID-19 (a few samples of this study predate the infection). Cell type and time point are not known. CDR3 sequence reads: CASSRRLAGGPDTQYF. In nucleotides, the CDR3 is TGCGCCAGCAGCCGACGACTAGCGGGAGGGCCGGATACGCAGTATTTT.